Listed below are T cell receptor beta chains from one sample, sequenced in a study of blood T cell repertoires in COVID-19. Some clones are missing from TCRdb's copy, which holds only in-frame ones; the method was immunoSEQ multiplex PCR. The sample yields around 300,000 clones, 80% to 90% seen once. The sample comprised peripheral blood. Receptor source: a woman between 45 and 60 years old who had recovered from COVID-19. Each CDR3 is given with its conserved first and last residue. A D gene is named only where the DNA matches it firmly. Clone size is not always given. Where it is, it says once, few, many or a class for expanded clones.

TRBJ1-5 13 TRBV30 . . TGTGCCTGGAGTTCCCGGAGCAGACAGCCCCAGCATTTT CAWSSRSRQPQHF
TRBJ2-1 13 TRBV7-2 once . TGTGCGACCGGGACAACCAAGGCCAATGAGCAGTTCTTC CATGTTKANEQFF
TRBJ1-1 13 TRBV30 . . TGTGCCTGGAGTCGGGGGGTTGAGGCTGAAGCTTTCTTT CAWSRGVEAEAFF
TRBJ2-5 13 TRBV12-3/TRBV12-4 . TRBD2 TGTGCCAGCAGGGCTAGCGGGAGAGAGACCCAGTACTTC CASRASGRETQYF
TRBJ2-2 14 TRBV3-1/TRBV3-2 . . TGTGCCAGCAGCCAAGCACGGGGAGCCGGGGAGCTGTTTTTT CASSQARGAGELFF
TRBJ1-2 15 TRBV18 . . TGTGCCAGCTCAAGCAAACAGGGTTCTAACTATGGCTACACCTTC CASSSKQGSNYGYTF
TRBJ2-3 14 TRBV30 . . TGTGCCTGGAGTGTAGGTGGGACAACAGATACGCAGTATTTT CAWSVGGTTDTQYF
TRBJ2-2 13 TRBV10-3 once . TGTGCCGCCCGGGGTGTGAACACCGGGGAGCTGTTTTTT CAARGVNTGELFF
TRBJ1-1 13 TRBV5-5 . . TGTGCCAGCAGCTGGGGCCCGAACACTGAAGCTTTCTTT CASSWGPNTEAFF
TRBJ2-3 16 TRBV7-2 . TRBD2 TGTGCCAGCAGCTTAGACCCTAGCGGGGGCACAGATACGCAGTATTTT CASSLDPSGGTDTQYF
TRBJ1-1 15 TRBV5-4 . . TGTGCCAGCAGCTTGGCAGGCGATCAGGGCACTGAAGCTTTCTTT CASSLAGDQGTEAFF
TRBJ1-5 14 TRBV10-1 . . TGCGCCACCCTCCGGGGGGTTAGCAATCAGCCCCAGCATTTT CATLRGVSNQPQHF
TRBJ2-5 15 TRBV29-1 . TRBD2 TGCAGCGTTGACGGGACTAGCGGGAGCCAAGAGACCCAGTACTTC CSVDGTSGSQETQYF
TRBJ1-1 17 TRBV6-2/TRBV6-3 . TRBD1 TGTGCCAGCAGTTACTCTTGGGGACAGGGGCGTCGCACTGAAGCTTTCTTT CASSYSWGQGRRTEAFF
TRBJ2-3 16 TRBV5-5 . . TGTGCCAGCAGCTTGGGGGAGTCCCCTCCCACAGATACGCAGTATTTT CASSLGESPPTDTQYF
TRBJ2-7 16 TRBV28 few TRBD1 TGTGCCAGCAGCCAAACTCAGGGGGCGCGAAGGTACGAGCAGTACTTC CASSQTQGARRYEQYF
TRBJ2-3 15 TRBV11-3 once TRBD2 TGTGCCAGCAGCTCCGGGACTAGGGACACAGATACGCAGTATTTT CASSSGTRDTDTQYF
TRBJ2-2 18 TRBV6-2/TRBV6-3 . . TGTGCCAGCAGTTACCCCACCGGAGGGGCTGGGGGCACCGGGGAGCTGTTTTTT CASSYPTGGAGGTGELFF
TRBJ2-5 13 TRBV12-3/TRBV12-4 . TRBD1 TGTGCCATCAAAGGGACAGGGGGAGAGACCCAGTACTTC CAIKGTGGETQYF
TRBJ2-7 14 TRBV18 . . TGTGCCAGCTCACCACCGGGGGAGGCGGACGAGCAGTACTTC CASSPPGEADEQYF
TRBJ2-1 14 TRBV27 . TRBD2 TGTGCCAGCAGTTTAAGCGGGAGGATGGATGAGCAGTTCTTC CASSLSGRMDEQFF
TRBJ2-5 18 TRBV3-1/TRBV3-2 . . TGTGCCAGCAGCCACCTCCGAATGGACTCCCGATCACAAGAGACCCAGTACTTC CASSHLRMDSRSQETQYF
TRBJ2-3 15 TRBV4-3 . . TGCGCCAGCAGCCAAGGGGAAGGGGGCACAGATACGCAGTATTTT CASSQGEGGTDTQYF
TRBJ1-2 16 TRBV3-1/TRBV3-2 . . TGTGCCAGCAGCCAAGCGGGGGCGGGGGGCGGCTATGGCTACACCTTC CASSQAGAGGGYGYTF
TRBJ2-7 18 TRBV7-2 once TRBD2 TGTGCCAGCAGCTTAGCGATGGTAGCGGGAGAATTTGTCTACGAGCAGTACTTC CASSLAMVAGEFVYEQYF
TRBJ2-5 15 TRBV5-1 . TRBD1 TGCGCCAGCAGCTTGGGGGACAGGCCACAAGAGACCCAGTACTTC CASSLGDRPQETQYF
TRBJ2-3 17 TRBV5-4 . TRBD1 TGTGCCAGCAGCACACGGACAGGGGGTGGAAACACAGATACGCAGTATTTT CASSTRTGGGNTDTQYF
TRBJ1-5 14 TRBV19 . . TGTGCCAGTAGTATACTGGCAGGGGACCAGCCCCAGCATTTT CASSILAGDQPQHF
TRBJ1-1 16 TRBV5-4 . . TGTGCCAGCAGCTTGGGCGGTGCAGGGACAATCGCTGAAGCTTTCTTT CASSLGGAGTIAEAFF
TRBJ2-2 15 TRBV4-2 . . TGTGCCAGCCGATTTTCGGCAGGGGACACCGGGGAGCTGTTTTTT CASRFSAGDTGELFF
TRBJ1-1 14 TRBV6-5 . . TGTGCCAGCAGTTACCGGGGAGCTCACACTGAAGCTTTCTTT CASSYRGAHTEAFF
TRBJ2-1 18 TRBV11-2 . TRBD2 TGTGCCAGCAGGGGACTAGCGGGAGCCTCAAGCTCCTACAATGAGCAGTTCTTC CASRGLAGASSSYNEQFF